These 20 T cell receptor beta chains originate from one sample sequenced in a study of tumor-infiltrating lymphocytes in oesophageal squamous cell carcinoma. TCRdb fed the PCR reads into MiXCR, producing one record per CDR3 protein. Here the sample spans some 3,900 distinct CDR3 sequences, roughly 21% being singletons. The sequenced sample consisted of normal esophageal tissue next to the tumor. The receptors derive from a male donor with esophageal squamous cell carcinoma.

This clonotype showed up just a few times. Possible read error: a much larger clone is one base away. The rearrangement joins TRBV6-1 to TRBJ2-6; 7 nucleotides align to TRBD1. Matching the DNA end better, TRBJ2-1 makes the J call doubtful. The CDR3 length is 14 residues. Germline CDR1 MNHNS, CDR2 SASEGT. CDR3 in amino acids: CASSQDRVTYEQFF. CDR3 nucleotide sequence: TGTGCCAGCAGCCAAGACAGGGTTACCTACGAGCAGTTCTTC.

In its sample, this clonotype was seen a few times. The V and J genes are TRBV15 and TRBJ2-3; D may be TRBD2 (5 bases). Trimming took 6 bases from V and 0 from J, leaving 16 bases between them. Germline V gene sequence: CDR1 LNHNV, CDR2 YYDKDF (reference sequence). This CDR3 has 16 residues. In nucleotides, the CDR3 is TGTGCCACCAGTCGATTCAGCGGAGAGAGCACAGATACGCAGTATTTT. Its protein product is CATSRFSGESTDTQYF. Variable domain in full (rest from reference TRBV15 and TRBJ2-3): DAMVIQNPRYQVTQFGKPVTLSCSQTLNHNVMYWYQQKSSQAPKLLFHYYDKDFNNEADTPDNFQSRRPNTSFCFLDIRSPGLGDTAMYLCATSRFSGESTDTQYFGPGTRLTVL.

Judged by abundance, this clonotype is medium-sized. The V and J genes are TRBV10-3 and TRBJ2-1; 14 positions agree with TRBD2. The J segment lost 5 bases and the V segment lost 1 base, leaving 1 base of the junction unmatched. This CDR3 spans 16 amino acids. CDR1 ENHRY and CDR2 SYGVKD come from the germline V gene. The DNA of the CDR3 is TGTGCCATCAGTGAGTGGGGACTAGCGGGGGACAATGAGCAGTTCTTC. Translating it yields CAISEWGLAGDNEQFF.

In this sample, this clonotype turned up a few times. The chain combines TRBV5-1 with TRBJ2-2, with TRBD2 identical over 12 bases. This CDR3 contains 15 residues. J lost 6 bases, V lost 5 bases, and 5 bases had no gene match. CDR1 and CDR2 (germline): SGHRS, YFSETQ. The CDR3 sequence is CASRNLAGGPGELFF. DNA of the CDR3: TGCGCCAGCAGGAATCTAGCGGGGGGGCCCGGGGAGCTGTTTTTT.

This clonotype was counted between two and nine times. The chain recombines TRBV11-1 with TRBJ1-5; D uncertain. Germline CDR1 and CDR2: SGHAT and FQDESV (reference sequence). V was clipped by 3 bases and J by 4 bases, with 7 bases between them. This CDR3 is 13 amino acids long. The CDR3 loop is CASSLRANQPQHF. CDR3 coding DNA: TGTGCCAGCAGCTTGAGGGCGAATCAGCCCCAGCATTTT. The full variable domain, rest sourced from reference TRBV11-1 and TRBJ1-5, is EAEVAQSPRYKITEKSQAVAFWCDPISGHATLYWYRQILGQGPELLVQFQDESVVDDSQLPKDRFSAERLKGVDSTLKIQPAELGDSAMYLCASSLRANQPQHFGDGTRLSIL.

By share, this clonotype counts as medium-sized (0.01 to 0.1%). This chain connects TRBV11-3 to TRBJ1-2; D is uncertain. The ends were cut back, 5 bases at V and 6 bases at J, with 13 bases in the middle. This CDR3 comprises 13 residues. Germline assignment: CDR1 SGHNT and CDR2 YENEEA. CDR3 nucleotides: TGTGCCAGCAGCCTCTCCCATCGGAATGGCTACACCTTC. Translating it yields CASSLSHRNGYTF.

This rearrangement joins TRBV2 to TRBJ2-2; D gene unclear. CDR3 length: 13 residues. Germline CDR1 SNHLY, CDR2 FYNNEI. Trimming removed 1 base from V and 5 bases from J, with 5 bases in between. CDR3 nucleotide sequence: TGTGCCAGCAGTGAAGTATCAACCGGGGAGCTGTTTTTT. It encodes CASSEVSTGELFF.

This clonotype was counted at least ten times. The rearrangement joins TRBV5-1 to TRBJ2-3; D is unclear. This CDR3 is built from 14 residues. The germline CDR1 and CDR2 sequences are SGHRS and YFSETQ. Between the trimmed V and J ends, which lost 0 bases and 2 bases, there was a span of 7 bases. CDR3 amino acids: CASSLGGYTDTQYF. The CDR3, as DNA: TGCGCCAGCAGCTTGGGTGGGTACACAGATACGCAGTATTTT.

The chain links TRBV20-1 to TRBJ2-5, with D unresolved. This CDR3 has 13 amino acids. V gave up 5 bases and J gave up 5 bases, with 15 bases separating them. Germline lookup yields CDR1 DFQATT and CDR2 SNEGSKA (reference sequence). CDR3: CSAPTWQVETQYF. CDR3 sequence (DNA): TGCAGTGCTCCCACATGGCAGGTGGAGACCCAGTACTTC.

Worth noting for this clonotype: No conserved phenylalanine or tryptophan is present at the end of the CDR3, so a read error is the likely explanation. The limits of the CDR3 on the DNA are not certain, so only TCRdb's listed CDR3 is given. J is TRBJ2-1 and V is TRBV7-2; the table's D call of TRBD2 was not tested on the DNA. Germline V gene data show CDR1 as SGHTA and CDR2 as FQGNSA. The CDR3 totals 17 residues, both ends included. CDR3 region: CASSLAGEGVYGYTFGS.

A word on this clonotype: A clone one base away is much larger, so this may be a read error. The chain joins TRBV6-1 to TRBJ1-2; D gene uncertain. Per the germline V gene, CDR1 is MNHNS and CDR2 is SASEGT. This CDR3 comprises 11 residues. The CDR3 DNA reads as TGTGCCAGCAGTGACAGCTATGGCTACTCCTTC. Amino acid sequence: CASSDSYGYSF.

This clonotype is deemed medium-sized (0.01 to 0.1%). The J gene is TRBJ1-4, the V gene TRBV7-9, with TRBD1 as a possible D gene (5 bases). Deletions cut 7 bases from V and 7 bases from J, with 10 bases between. CDR3 size: 12 residues. Germline loops: CDR1 SEHNR, CDR2 FQNEAQ (reference sequence). Here the CDR3 reads CASKQDAEKLFF. The CDR3 nucleotides are TGTGCCAGCAAACAGGACGCTGAAAAACTGTTTTTT.

The sample holds many counts of this clonotype. CDR3 amino acids: CASSLRALIYEQYF. The DNA for the CDR3 is TGTGCCAGCAGTTTAAGGGCCCTTATCTACGAGCAGTACTTC. The chain combines TRBV28 with TRBJ2-7; no definite D call. With 2 bases removed from V and 3 bases from J, the gap between germline ends came to 11 bases. Germline V gene data show CDR1 as MDHEN and CDR2 as SYDVKM. CDR3 size: 14 residues.

This sequence joins TRBV5-5 and TRBJ1-5; D is possibly TRBD1 (5 bases). CDR1 is SGHKS, CDR2 YYEKEE, per germline (reference sequence). Trimming removed 0 bases from V and 6 bases from J, with 7 bases in between. CDR3 size: 13 residues. CDR3 sequence: CASSLVGVQPQHF. The CDR3 DNA reads as TGTGCCAGCAGCTTGGTGGGGGTTCAGCCCCAGCATTTT. The full variable domain, its missing parts supplied by reference TRBV5-5 and TRBJ1-5, is DAGVTQSPTHLIKTRGQQVTLRCSPISGHKSVSWYQQVLGQGPQFIFQYYEKEERGRGNFPDRFSARQFPNYSSELNVNALLLGDSALYLCASSLVGVQPQHFGDGTRLSIL.

This clonotype appeared many times. The chain joins TRBV12-3 or TRBV12-4 to TRBJ2-3, with D perhaps TRBD1 (5 bases). V was trimmed by 6 bases and J by 2 bases, leaving 15 bases between them. The CDR3 contains 15 residues. The CDR3 is CASRIYQGHTDTQYF. CDR3 coding DNA: TGTGCCAGCAGGATATACCAGGGTCACACAGATACGCAGTATTTT.

This clonotype counts as large (0.1 to 1%). The V call is TRBV7-2, the J call TRBJ2-7; TRBD1 matches 10 bases. CDR1 and CDR2 (germline): SGHTA, FQGNSA. V gave up 5 bases and J gave up 5 bases; unmatched junction bases: 12. CDR3 length: 16 amino acids. DNA for the CDR3: TGTGCCAGCAGCCACCGGACGGGACAGGGGTATAACGAGCAGTACTTC. Its protein is CASSHRTGQGYNEQYF.

With regard to this clonotype: One end of the junction fails to match germline, which may point to a read error. The V gene is TRBV7-6, the J gene TRBJ2-4; a possible D gene is TRBD2 (5 bases). Looked up from germline, CDR1 is SGHVS and CDR2 is FNYEAQ. The CDR3 has 13 residues. The CDR3: CASSVGVVDERFF. CDR3 coding DNA: TGTGCCAGCAGCGTGGGAGTAGTTGATGAGCGGTTCTTC.

The table lists this clonotype with many counts. The gene calls are TRBV12-3 or TRBV12-4 and TRBJ2-2, with 13 positions matching TRBD2. The trim removed 6 bases at V and 13 bases at J, leaving 11 bases unmatched. CDR3 length: 15 residues. CDR3 bases: TGTGCCAGCAGCGAAACTAGCGGGGGGGCGAGGGGGCTGTTTTTT. Its translation: CASSETSGGARGLFF.

CDR3 sequence (DNA): TGTGCCAGCAGCCAAGTGGGGGGCCTGGACGGGTCCCAGTACTTC. This gives the protein CASSQVGGLDGSQYF. The chain has TRBV4-2 and TRBJ2-7; D is possibly TRBD1 or TRBD2 (6 bases each). Germline V gives CDR1 LGHNA, CDR2 YNFKEQ. The CDR3 loop spans 15 amino acids. V was pared by 1 base and J by 10 bases, with 20 bases between.

The V gene is TRBV9, the J gene TRBJ1-1, with 9 positions matching TRBD1. CDR1 SGDLS and CDR2 YYNGEE come from the germline V gene. The J segment lost 1 base and the V segment lost 3 bases, leaving 4 bases of the junction unmatched. The CDR3 totals 15 residues. CDR3 in amino acids: CASSALQGANTEAFF. The CDR3 region has the DNA TGTGCCAGCAGCGCTCTACAGGGGGCGAACACTGAAGCTTTCTTT. Based on the CDR3 plus reference TRBV9 and TRBJ1-1, the full variable domain is DSGVTQTPKHLITATGQRVTLRCSPRSGDLSVYWYQQSLDQGLQFLIQYYNGEERAKGNILERFSAQQFPDLHSELNLSSLELGDSALYFCASSALQGANTEAFFGQGTRLTVV.